This T cell receptor (beta chain) derives from a study of shared clonotypes between healthy human individuals. Study results and caveats: Sampling covered nothing but blood. Tissue TCR repertoires likely differ from those found in blood. Clonotype sharing levels among donors were expected to vary with sequencing depth. A handful of donors held about 5% of naive CD4 clonotypes in common.

With respect to this clone: Antigen: not known.

Per the study methods: Filtering differed since immunoSEQ provided only junctions, with no quality scores. Using immunoSEQ multiplex PCR, the repertoire was profiled, and TCRdb retains in-frame clones only, with some absent. V, J and clone size are taken as reported in that table, and D and trimming were inferred from the DNA itself. The data hold over 2,000,000 clones, with approximately 92% observed a single time. Trimming removed 3 bases from V and 3 bases from J, with 12 bases in between. CDR3 length: 15 residues. Germline CDR1 reads MNHNS; CDR2 reads SASEGT. CD8 cells regarded as naive lacked CD45RO, were positively chosen for CCR7, and omitted terminally differentiated effector memory CD45RA+ cells.

The specimen sequenced was naive CD8+ T cells from PBMCs. The chain is built from TRBV6-1 and TRBJ2-1, with D perhaps matching TRBD2 (5 bases). The TCR was taken from a man younger than 35 in good health. Some clones in this sample may be carry-over from other donors' samples. Here the CDR3 reads CASSDKGAVYNEQFF. The CDR3 DNA reads as TGTGCCAGCAGTGATAAAGGAGCGGTCTACAATGAGCAGTTCTTC.